The entry below gives a single TCR beta chain sequence along with its context. There is no known antigen for this receptor. No clone much larger than this one lies a single base away; base qualities are absent. Genomic DNA was isolated from the sorted cells so that the TCRbeta CDR3 region could be sequenced. TCRbeta CDR3 regions were sequenced using the immunoSEQ Assay. The clones in this table, taken by TCRdb from immuneACCESS, are in-frame only. Not every clone is retained; where verified, under half of the shortfall comes from an unresolved V gene, and the cause of the rest is unknown. A total of 85,000 to 100,000 clones appear in this sample, more than 85% of them only once. Roughly 0.26% of the sample is held by the ten biggest clonotypes. The trial excluded patients who had a history of autoimmune disease or who were on systemic immunosuppression. Peripheral blood for TCR sequencing was collected from all dose cohorts at baseline, on cycle 4 day 1, and on cycle 7 day 1. Samples were obtained from an open-label, multicenter, first-in-human phase I dose-escalation trial of ivuxolimab. Adults with locally advanced or metastatic melanoma, renal cell carcinoma, hepatocellular carcinoma or head and neck squamous cell carcinoma were enrolled in the trial. Before TCR sequencing, CD4+ T cells and CD8+ T cells from peripheral blood were sorted into separate populations.

This sample is drawn from a study of OX40 agonist ivuxolimab in advanced cancers. Regarding the study in general: Ivuxolimab, which targeted the costimulatory receptor OX40 (CD134), was an agonistic, fully human IgG2 monoclonal antibody. Intravenous ivuxolimab was administered to patients every 2 weeks at six dose levels: 0.01, 0.1, 0.3, 1.5, 3 and 10 mg/kg. Of the approximately 54 dose-escalation patients, hepatocellular carcinoma was present in around 20, melanoma in approximately 15, renal cell carcinoma in 9 and head and neck cancer in 9. In the dose-escalation cohort, 82.7% of patients were male, and the mean age was roughly 60 years, with a range of roughly 20 to 80. Prior anti-PD-1, anti-PD-L1 or anti-CTLA-4 therapy was permitted, and checkpoint inhibitors had been received by more than 35% of dose-escalation patients. Partial responses occurred in three dose-escalation patients: two with cutaneous melanoma and one with hepatocellular carcinoma. The purpose of peripheral TCRbeta sequencing was to test whether ivuxolimab changed TCR sequence diversity and led to clonal T-cell expansion. The paper covers the monotherapy dose-escalation part of the phase I ivuxolimab trial, which included N of about 51 patients.

General study outcomes and caveats: Low levels of normalized T-cell clonal expansion were also seen in some nonresponding patients. In the 0.1-3.0 mg/kg groups, partial responders were among the patients with the lowest normalized peripheral clonal expansion, particularly in CD8+ T cells. After ivuxolimab, expanded clones were on average more numerous among CD8+ T cells than among CD4+ T cells. Antigen specificity was not determined for the clonally expanded peripheral T cells. At doses from 0.1 to 3.0 mg/kg, clonal expansion was seen in both CD4+ and CD8+ blood T cells between baseline and week 6.

There are 14 amino acids in the CDR3, from cysteine to phenylalanine inclusive. The retained sequence is limited to the CDR3, 42 bases, with the frame set at the first base. Clipping removes 4 bases from V and 7 bases from J, with 5 as the unmatched junction base count. The germline V gene gives CDR1 as MDHEN and CDR2 as SYDVKM. The V gene is TRBV28 and the J gene is TRBJ1-5; the junction holds 9 bases that match TRBD1. This TCR was sampled from an adult with an advanced solid tumor such as melanoma, head and neck, liver or kidney cancer. Source: CD4+ or CD8+ T cells sorted from blood, taken in a trial of the OX40 agonist ivuxolimab. The CDR3 corresponds to CASSSTGGRQPQHF. The DNA sequence is given as TGTGCCAGCAGTTCGACAGGGGGTAGGCAGCCCCAGCATTTT.